This T cell receptor (beta chain) was found in a study of blood T cell repertoires in COVID-19. Overall study context: Researchers got acute and convalescent COVID-19 samples from the United States, Italy and Spain. Sources were T cells, B-cell-depleted T cells, or PBMCs; the material itself was cDNA or gDNA.

Per the original methods: Reference gene primer amplification gave nucleated cell count estimates. Using immunoSEQ multiplex PCR, the repertoire was profiled, and TCRdb retains in-frame clones only, with some absent. The D gene and trimming were derived from the DNA, and the V and J assignments and clone size from that table. The table lists more than 80,000 clones, about 64% of them singletons, with about 1% in the top ten. Per the germline V gene, CDR1 is SGHRS and CDR2 is YFSETQ. Trimming stripped 4 bases from V and 2 bases from J, with 10 bases between. The CDR3 has 14 amino acids. The origin of this receptor is a human donor with acute or convalescent COVID-19. The donor label of this sample is uncertain. The rearrangement links TRBV5-1 to TRBJ1-3; D is unresolved. The sequencing sample was made of peripheral blood. CDR3 in DNA: TGCGCCAGCAGCCACGGGGTTACTGGAAACACCATATATTTT. Its protein is CASSHGVTGNTIYF.